Below, one T cell receptor (beta chain) is given with its context. The cohort comprised adults aged about 18 to 100 years residing in about two dozen US areas. Clinical history as reported by participants underpinned cohort assignment. In Cohort 3, a recovered donor had either two negative PCRs, clearance, or symptom resolution. This sample is part of a study of blood T cell repertoires in COVID-19. Study-wide background: The analysed material was cDNA or gDNA that came from T cells, B-cell-depleted T cells, or PBMCs.

Profiled with immunoSEQ multiplex PCR; TCRdb holds only in-frame clones, not every one. Here the sample spans 95,000 to 150,000 clones, around 83% being singletons. The sample comprised PBMCs or T cells enriched from blood (not recorded which). This TCR derives from a woman aged 30 to 39 who had recovered from COVID-19.

The CDR3 region is CAWHNRGPVYGYTF. The CDR3 coding sequence is TGTGCCTGGCATAACAGGGGGCCAGTCTATGGCTACACCTTC. This rearrangement joins TRBV30 to TRBJ1-2; 9 nucleotides align to TRBD1. V gave up 5 bases and J gave up 4 bases; unmatched junction bases: 8. CDR1 is GTSNPN and CDR2 is SVGIG in the germline V gene (reference sequence). This CDR3 region has 14 residues.